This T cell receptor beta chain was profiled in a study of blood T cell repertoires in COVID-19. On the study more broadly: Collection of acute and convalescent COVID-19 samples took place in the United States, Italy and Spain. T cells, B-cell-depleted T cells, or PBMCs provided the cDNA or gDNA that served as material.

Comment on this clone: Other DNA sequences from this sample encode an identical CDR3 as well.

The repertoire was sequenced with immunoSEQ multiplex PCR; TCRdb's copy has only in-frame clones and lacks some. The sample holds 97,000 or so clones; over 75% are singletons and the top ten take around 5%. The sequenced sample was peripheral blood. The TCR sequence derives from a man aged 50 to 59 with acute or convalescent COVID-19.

In DNA form, the CDR3 reads TGTGCACAAATCCCCCAGGGGCGTCTGGAGGGCTACACCTTC. Amino acid sequence: CAQIPQGRLEGYTF. J is TRBJ1-2 and V is TRBV30; D is perhaps TRBD1 (6 bases). From germline, CDR1 is GTSNPN and CDR2 SVGIG (reference sequence). The CDR3 has 14 residues.